Listed below are T cell receptor beta chains from one sample, sequenced in a study of CD8 T cells in ankylosing spondylitis. TCRdb reprocessed the 5' RACE reads with MiXCR, giving one entry per CDR3 protein. The sample carries roughly 700,000 distinct CDR3 sequences, around 20% recorded once. The sequencing sample was made of blood, either unsorted or a sorted T cell fraction (not recorded which). The receptor set was obtained from a male donor with ankylosing spondylitis. The CDR3 runs from the conserved cysteine through the conserved F or W.

v_call	j_call	cdr3_aa
TRBV6-1	TRBJ1-1	CASSQTPTGVNTEAFF
TRBV5-1	TRBJ2-1	CASSAGGSGVYNEQFF
TRBV28	TRBJ2-1	CASSSPAGVFNEQFF
TRBV20-1	TRBJ2-3	CSASLLAGHTDTQYF
TRBV27	TRBJ2-7	CASSLRQSSYEQYF
TRBV5-1	TRBJ2-3	CASREGPGTDTQYF
TRBV28	TRBJ2-5	CASSTGAGGKTQYF
TRBV7-2	TRBJ2-7	CASSLAPRDWEYEQYF
TRBV5-1	TRBJ2-1	CASSATSGVYNEQFF
TRBV12-3/TRBV12-4	TRBJ2-2	CASSPAGRELFF
TRBV10-3	TRBJ1-1	CAIRSDSYNTEAFF
TRBV5-6	TRBJ1-3	CASSPTGGDTIYF
TRBV4-3	TRBJ1-2	CASRPGPNYGYTF
TRBV5-1	TRBJ1-1	CASSANGGGNTEAFF
TRBV7-2	TRBJ2-7	CASSPNWGEQYF
TRBV5-1	TRBJ2-7	CASMLGLAGGYEQYF
TRBV7-2	TRBJ2-7	CASSRTSGRPGEQYF
TRBV5-1	TRBJ1-2	CASTPGTRYGYTF
TRBV12-3/TRBV12-4	TRBJ2-2	CASSLLGQNTGELFF
TRBV11-2	TRBJ1-6	CASIPRTASYNSPLHF
TRBV28	TRBJ2-2	CASGPGLAGYTGELFF
TRBV11-2	TRBJ1-2	CASSPGTGGNYGYTF
TRBV20-1	TRBJ1-3	CSAREGHSGNTIYF
TRBV28	TRBJ2-3	CASSLQHSLIGGTDTQYF
TRBV7-8	TRBJ1-1	CASSLRGDLLKRNTEAFF
TRBV12-3/TRBV12-4	TRBJ2-7	CASSSSTSQGAPYEQYF
TRBV10-3	TRBJ1-1	CAISASNEAFF
TRBV7-9	TRBJ2-7	CASSSGTSGGDEQYF
TRBV27	TRBJ1-2	CASSYGANYGYTF
TRBV18	TRBJ1-1	CASSITQENTEAFF
TRBV5-1	TRBJ2-7	CASSPNSGEALYEQYF
TRBV9	TRBJ1-3	CASSTTDRGFSGNTIYF
TRBV5-1	TRBJ2-1	CASSGSGDNYNEQFF
TRBV29-1	TRBJ1-1	CSVRQAGTEAFF
TRBV6-1	TRBJ2-2	CASSQGHGGELFF
TRBV12-1	TRBJ1-6	CASSYGQANSPLHF
TRBV2	TRBJ2-5	CASSVGTGETQYF
TRBV20-1	TRBJ2-2	CSARGERPGELFF
TRBV7-9	TRBJ2-1	CASSLFFSGVYNEQFF
TRBV12-3/TRBV12-4	TRBJ1-6	CASSPREGSPLHF
TRBV20-1	TRBJ2-7	CSASVLATSSYEQYF
TRBV28	TRBJ1-4	CASSLSGGEKLFF
TRBV4-2	TRBJ2-5	CASSQGLAGSGETQYF
TRBV6-5	TRBJ2-7	CATSSRTYEQYF
TRBV10-3	TRBJ2-7	CAISDAVERGGKFYEQYF